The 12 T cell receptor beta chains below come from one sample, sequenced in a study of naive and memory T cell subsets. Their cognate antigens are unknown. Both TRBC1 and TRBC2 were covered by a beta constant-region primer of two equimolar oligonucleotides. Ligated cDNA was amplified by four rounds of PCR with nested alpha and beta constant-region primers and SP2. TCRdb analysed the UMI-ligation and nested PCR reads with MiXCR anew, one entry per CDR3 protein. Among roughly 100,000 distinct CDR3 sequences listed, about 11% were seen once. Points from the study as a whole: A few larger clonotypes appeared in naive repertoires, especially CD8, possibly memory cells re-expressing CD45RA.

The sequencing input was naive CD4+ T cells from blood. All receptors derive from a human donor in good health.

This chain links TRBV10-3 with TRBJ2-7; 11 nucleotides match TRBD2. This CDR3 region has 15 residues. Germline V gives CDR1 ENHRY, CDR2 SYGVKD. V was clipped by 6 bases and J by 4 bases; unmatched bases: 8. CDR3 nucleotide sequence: TGTGCCATCAGGGCATTTAGCGGGGGGGCTTACGAGCAGTACTTC. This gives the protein CAIRAFSGGAYEQYF.

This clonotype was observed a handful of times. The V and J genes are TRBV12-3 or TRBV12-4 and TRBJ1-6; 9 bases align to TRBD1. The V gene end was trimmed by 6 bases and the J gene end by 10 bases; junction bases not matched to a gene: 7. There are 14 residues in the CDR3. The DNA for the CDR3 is TGTGCCAGCAGGCCGGGACAGGGAAGATCACCCCTCCACTTT. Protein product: CASRPGQGRSPLHF.

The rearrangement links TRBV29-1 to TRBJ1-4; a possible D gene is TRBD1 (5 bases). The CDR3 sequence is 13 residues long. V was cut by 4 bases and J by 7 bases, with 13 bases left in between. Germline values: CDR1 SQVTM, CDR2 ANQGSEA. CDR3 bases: TGCAGCGTTGTCAGGGCCGTCGGTGAAAAACTGTTTTTT. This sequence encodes CSVVRAVGEKLFF.

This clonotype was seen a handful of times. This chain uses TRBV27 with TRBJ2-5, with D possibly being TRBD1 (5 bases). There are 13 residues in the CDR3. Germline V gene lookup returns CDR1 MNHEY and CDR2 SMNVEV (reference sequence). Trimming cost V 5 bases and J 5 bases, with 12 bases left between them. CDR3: CASSATEPETQYF. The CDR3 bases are TGTGCCAGCAGTGCGACAGAGCCCGAGACCCAGTACTTC.

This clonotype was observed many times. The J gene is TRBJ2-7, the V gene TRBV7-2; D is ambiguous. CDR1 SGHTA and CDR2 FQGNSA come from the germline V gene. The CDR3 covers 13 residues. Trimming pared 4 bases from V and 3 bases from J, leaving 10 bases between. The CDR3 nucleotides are TGTGCCAGCAGCTCTCGACCAATCTACGAGCAGTACTTC. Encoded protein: CASSSRPIYEQYF.

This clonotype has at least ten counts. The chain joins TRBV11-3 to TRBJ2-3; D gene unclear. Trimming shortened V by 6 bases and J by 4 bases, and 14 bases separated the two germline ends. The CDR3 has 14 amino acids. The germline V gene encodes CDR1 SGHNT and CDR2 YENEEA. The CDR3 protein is CASSPSKPADTQYF. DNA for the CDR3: TGTGCCAGCAGTCCGAGTAAGCCGGCAGATACGCAGTATTTT.

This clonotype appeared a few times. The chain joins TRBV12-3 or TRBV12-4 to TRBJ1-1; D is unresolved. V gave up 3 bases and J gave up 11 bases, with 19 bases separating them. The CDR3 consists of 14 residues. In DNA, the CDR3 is TGTGCCAGCAGTTTTTCAGGCGGTCCCCCCAAGGCTTTCTTT. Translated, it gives CASSFSGGPPKAFF.

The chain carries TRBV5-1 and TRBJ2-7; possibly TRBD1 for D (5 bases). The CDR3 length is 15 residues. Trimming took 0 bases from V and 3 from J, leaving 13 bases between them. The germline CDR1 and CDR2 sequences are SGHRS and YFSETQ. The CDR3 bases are TGCGCCAGCAGCTTGGCCCAAAGGACAATCTACGAGCAGTACTTC. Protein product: CASSLAQRTIYEQYF.

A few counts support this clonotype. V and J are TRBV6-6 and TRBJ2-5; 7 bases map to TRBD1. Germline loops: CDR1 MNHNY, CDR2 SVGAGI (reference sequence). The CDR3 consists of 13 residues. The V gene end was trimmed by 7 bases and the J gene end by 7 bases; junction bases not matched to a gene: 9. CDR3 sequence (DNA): TGTGCCAGCAACCACAGGGGTCAGGGGACCCAGTACTTC. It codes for CASNHRGQGTQYF.

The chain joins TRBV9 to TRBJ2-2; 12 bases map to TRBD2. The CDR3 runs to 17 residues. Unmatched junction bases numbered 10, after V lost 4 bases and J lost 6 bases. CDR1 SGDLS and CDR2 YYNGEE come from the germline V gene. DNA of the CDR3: TGTGCCAGCAGCTCCACGACTAGCGGGAGTATAGCCGGGGAGCTGTTTTTT. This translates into CASSSTTSGSIAGELFF.

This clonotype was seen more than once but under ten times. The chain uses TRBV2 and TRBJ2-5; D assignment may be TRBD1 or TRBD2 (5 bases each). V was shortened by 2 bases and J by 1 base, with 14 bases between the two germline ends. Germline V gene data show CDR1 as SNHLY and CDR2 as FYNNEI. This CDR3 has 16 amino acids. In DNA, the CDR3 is TGTGCCAGCAGTGAAAGGGGACGGTGGGGCCAAGAGACCCAGTACTTC. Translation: CASSERGRWGQETQYF.

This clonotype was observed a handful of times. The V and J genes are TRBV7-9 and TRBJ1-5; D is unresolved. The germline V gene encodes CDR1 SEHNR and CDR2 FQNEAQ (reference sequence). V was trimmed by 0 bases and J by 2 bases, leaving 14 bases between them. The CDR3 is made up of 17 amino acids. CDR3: CASSLAPTRDGNQPQHF. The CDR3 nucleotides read TGTGCCAGCAGCTTAGCGCCTACTAGGGATGGCAATCAGCCCCAGCATTTT.